The next 10 T cell receptor beta chains were all read from a single sample in a study of T cell changes during pregnancy in multiple sclerosis. Only in-frame clones appear in the TCRdb table, and some are missing; sequencing was by immunoSEQ multiplex PCR. Of tens of thousands of clones listed, around 93% are singletons. The material sequenced was peripheral blood, taken in the first trimester of pregnancy. Receptors originate from a female donor in good health, enrolled as a control in a pregnancy study.

The chain joins TRBV4-3 to TRBJ2-5, with 7 bases aligning to TRBD1. The CDR3 loop spans 16 amino acids. V shed 3 bases and J 3 bases; nucleotides not matched to a gene: 10. Per the germline V gene, CDR1 is LGHNA and CDR2 is YSLEER. Written as DNA, the CDR3 is TGCGCCAGCAGCCACAGCCGGGACAGTACAGAAGAGACCCAGTACTTC. Protein sequence: CASSHSRDSTEETQYF.

The chain carries TRBV6-5 and TRBJ1-2; TRBD1 matches at 7 bases. This CDR3 spans 14 amino acids. Trimming at V came to 0 bases and at J to 8 bases, leaving 6 bases not matched to a gene. Germline V gene lookup returns CDR1 MNHEY and CDR2 SVGAGI. The CDR3 DNA is TGTGCCAGCAGTTACTCGGAGGGGGCGCGGGGCTACACCTTC. Its protein product is CASSYSEGARGYTF.

The J gene is TRBJ1-6, the V gene TRBV2; D remains ambiguous. Germline loops: CDR1 SNHLY, CDR2 FYNNEI. The CDR3 is 13 amino acids. V was trimmed by 0 bases and J by 7 bases, leaving 4 bases between them. CDR3 protein: CASSEAFNSPLHF. For the CDR3, the DNA is TGTGCCAGCAGTGAAGCCTTCAATTCACCCCTCCACTTT.

The chain couples TRBV9 to TRBJ1-2; 9 nucleotides agree with TRBD1. The CDR3 length is 14 residues. CDR1 is SGDLS, CDR2 YYNGEE, per germline. The V and J ends lost 1 base and 4 bases, in that order; junction bases with no gene match: 2. DNA of the CDR3: TGTGCCAGCAGCGTAACAGGGGGCTTCTATGGCTACACCTTC. Protein: CASSVTGGFYGYTF.

The rearrangement links TRBV20-1 to TRBJ2-3; D uncertain. Deletions cut 4 bases from V and 2 bases from J, with 4 bases between. From germline, CDR1 is DFQATT and CDR2 SNEGSKA (reference sequence). The CDR3 runs 11 residues. This CDR3 is CSATLTDTQYF. Written as DNA, the CDR3 is TGCAGTGCTACTCTCACAGATACGCAGTATTTT.

This chain links TRBV30 with TRBJ2-2; TRBD2 aligns across 11 bases. Germline loops: CDR1 GTSNPN, CDR2 SVGIG (reference sequence). V shed 4 bases and J 6 bases; nucleotides not matched to a gene: 7. The CDR3 is 15 residues long. CDR3 bases: TGTGCCTGGACTAGCGGGGGGTCCATGGCCGGGGAGCTGTTTTTT. This codes for CAWTSGGSMAGELFF.

The rearrangement uses TRBV6-5 and TRBJ1-2, with 7 positions matching TRBD1. V gave up 6 bases and J gave up 5 bases; unmatched junction bases: 15. Germline V lookup: CDR1 MNHEY, CDR2 SVGAGI. The CDR3 is 16 amino acids. The CDR3 DNA follows: TGTGCCAGCAGCTACAGGGGAGAGGGGGCTGGGTATGGCTACACCTTC. Protein: CASSYRGEGAGYGYTF.

This sequence joins TRBV7-3 and TRBJ2-3, with TRBD1 as a possible D gene (5 bases). This CDR3 spans 12 amino acids. V dropped 4 bases and J dropped 4 bases, with 6 bases sitting between them. CDR1 SGHTA and CDR2 FQGTGA come from the germline V gene. CDR3 nucleotide sequence: TGTGCCAGCAGCTCAGGGTCAGATACGCAGTATTTT. Translating gives CASSSGSDTQYF.

The gene calls are TRBV6-5 and TRBJ2-5; a weak D match, TRBD1 (6 bases). The CDR3 is 15 residues long. Germline values: CDR1 MNHEY, CDR2 SVGAGI. Trimming took 0 bases from V and 4 from J, leaving 12 bases between them. The CDR3 coding sequence is TGTGCCAGCAGTTACTCCCAGGGGAGTGGAGAGACCCAGTACTTC. It specifies CASSYSQGSGETQYF.

This clone appeared once. The chain joins TRBV5-5 to TRBJ1-6; 8 bases map to TRBD1. Germline V gives CDR1 SGHKS, CDR2 YYEKEE (reference sequence). This CDR3 contains 16 residues. Losses at the gene ends were 4 bases for V and 8 bases for J; bases not matched to a gene: 11. The CDR3 region is CASSPWTGRRDSPLHF. The CDR3 region has the DNA TGTGCCAGCAGCCCCTGGACAGGGCGTCGTGATTCACCCCTCCACTTT.